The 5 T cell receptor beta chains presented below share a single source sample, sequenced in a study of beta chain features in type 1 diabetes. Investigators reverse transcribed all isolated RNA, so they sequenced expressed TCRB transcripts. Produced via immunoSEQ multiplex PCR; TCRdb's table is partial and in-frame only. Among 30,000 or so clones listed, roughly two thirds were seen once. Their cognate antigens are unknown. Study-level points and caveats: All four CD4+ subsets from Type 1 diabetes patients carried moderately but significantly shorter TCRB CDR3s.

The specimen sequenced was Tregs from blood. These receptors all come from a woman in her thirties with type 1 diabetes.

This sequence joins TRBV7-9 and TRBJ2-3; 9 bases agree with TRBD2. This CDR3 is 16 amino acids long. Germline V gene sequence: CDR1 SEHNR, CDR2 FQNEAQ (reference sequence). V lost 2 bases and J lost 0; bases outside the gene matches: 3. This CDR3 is CASSLQAGGSTDTQYF. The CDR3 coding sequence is TGTGCCAGCAGCTTACAAGCGGGGGGAAGCACAGATACGCAGTATTTT.

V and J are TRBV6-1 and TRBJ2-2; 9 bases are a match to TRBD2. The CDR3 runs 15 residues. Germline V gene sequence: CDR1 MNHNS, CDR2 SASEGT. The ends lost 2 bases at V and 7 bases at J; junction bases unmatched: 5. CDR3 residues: CASSESGRSVGELFF. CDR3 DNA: TGTGCCAGCAGTGAAAGCGGGAGGTCGGTCGGGGAGCTGTTTTTT.

DNA for the CDR3: TGTGCCAGCAGCCCTGGGCACCGGTTGAACACCGGGGAGCTGTTTTTT. Amino acid sequence: CASSPGHRLNTGELFF. The rearrangement links TRBV28 to TRBJ2-2, with D hard to call. The CDR3 length is 16 residues. Germline V CDR1 and CDR2: MDHEN, SYDVKM. The V end was cut by 6 bases, the J end by 1 base, with 15 bases between.

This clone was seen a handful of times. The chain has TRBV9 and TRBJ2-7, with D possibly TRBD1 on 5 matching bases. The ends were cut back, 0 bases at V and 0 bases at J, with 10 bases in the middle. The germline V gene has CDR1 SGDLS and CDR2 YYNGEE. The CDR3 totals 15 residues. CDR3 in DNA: TGTGCCAGCAGCGTAGGTCAGGGTGTCTCCTACGAGCAGTACTTC. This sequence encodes CASSVGQGVSYEQYF.

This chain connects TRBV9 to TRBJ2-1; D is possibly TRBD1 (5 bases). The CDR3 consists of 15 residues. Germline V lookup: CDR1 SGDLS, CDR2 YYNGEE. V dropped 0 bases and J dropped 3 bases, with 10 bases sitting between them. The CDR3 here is CASSVDQQGYNEQFF. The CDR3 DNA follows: TGTGCCAGCAGCGTAGACCAGCAGGGCTACAATGAGCAGTTCTTC.